A single sample gave rise to the 17 T cell receptor beta chains below, sequenced in a study of blood T cell repertoires in COVID-19. Assay: immunoSEQ multiplex PCR; the TCRdb copy retains only in-frame clones and omits some. This sample has about 99,000 clones; 88% occur once, and the top ten carry 3% to 3.5%. Source material: peripheral blood. Receptors originate from a human donor in a cohort sampled during active COVID-19.

This rearrangement joins TRBV5-1 to TRBJ2-3; maybe TRBD1 (6 bases). The CDR3 loop spans 14 amino acids. The germline V gene has CDR1 SGHRS and CDR2 YFSETQ. The V gene lost 7 bases and the J gene lost 0 bases, with 12 bases spanning the gap. CDR3 protein: CASVRDTSTDTQYF. The DNA for the CDR3 is TGCGCCAGCGTCCGGGACACTAGCACAGATACGCAGTATTTT. Using reference TRBV5-1 and TRBJ2-3 for the parts outside the CDR3, the full variable domain is KAGVTQTPRYLIKTRGQQVTLSCSPISGHRSVSWYQQTPGQGLQFLFEYFSETQRNKGNFPGRFSGRQFSNSRSEMNVSTLELGDSALYLCASVRDTSTDTQYFGPGTRLTVL.

The chain carries TRBV11-3 and TRBJ2-1, with a possible D match to TRBD2 (8 bases). V was clipped by 3 bases and J by 9 bases, with 18 bases between them. CDR3 length: 15 residues. Germline CDR1 SGHNT, CDR2 YENEEA. CDR3 DNA sequence: TGTGCCAGCAGCTTCTTAAAGGGGGCGGGAGGTGAGCAGTTCTTC. Translated: CASSFLKGAGGEQFF.

This clone was recorded only once. The chain uses TRBV6-5 and TRBJ1-4, with D hard to call. The CDR3 spans 14 residues. CDR1 and CDR2 (germline): MNHEY, SVGAGI. Between the trimmed V and J ends, which lost 5 bases and 6 bases, there was a span of 13 bases. CDR3 in amino acids: CASSLWSIDEKLFF. The CDR3 DNA is TGTGCCAGCAGTCTGTGGTCGATAGATGAAAAACTGTTTTTT.

V gene TRBV7-2 combines with J gene TRBJ1-2, with unresolved D. V lost 1 base and J lost 2, with 8 bases in between. The CDR3 has 14 residues. CDR1 is SGHTA, CDR2 FQGNSA, per germline. The CDR3 loop is CASSLGVGNYGYTF. The CDR3 coding sequence is TGTGCCAGCAGCTTAGGGGTGGGCAACTATGGCTACACCTTC.

The chain is built from TRBV7-9 and TRBJ2-5, with TRBD1 as a possible D gene (6 bases). Trimming shortened V by 4 bases and J by 5 bases, and 20 bases separated the two germline ends. This CDR3 region has 16 residues. From germline, CDR1 is SEHNR and CDR2 FQNEAQ (reference sequence). The CDR3 DNA is TGTGCCAGCAGCTCCCCTGGGCAGGGGCGAGGTGAGACCCAGTACTTC. This sequence encodes CASSSPGQGRGETQYF.

This sequence joins TRBV4-1 and TRBJ1-3; D perhaps matches TRBD1 (6 bases). From germline, CDR1 is MGHRA and CDR2 YSYEKL. Trimming cost V 4 bases and J 2 bases, with 21 bases left between them. This CDR3 is 18 amino acids long. The CDR3 spells CASSLKGGGVGAGNTIYF. The CDR3 DNA is TGCGCCAGCAGCCTAAAAGGAGGGGGGGTCGGAGCTGGAAACACCATATATTTT.

On this clone: The same CDR3 is also encoded by other DNA sequences in this sample. The chain joins TRBV19 to TRBJ1-6; D is possibly TRBD1 (5 bases). CDR1 is LNHDA, CDR2 SQIVND, per germline (reference sequence). CDR3 length: 15 amino acids. V was clipped by 6 bases and J by 7 bases, with 16 bases between them. The CDR3 loop is CASSDRGSYNSPLHF. CDR3 sequence (DNA): TGTGCCAGTAGCGATAGGGGATCTTACAATTCACCCCTCCACTTT.

The genes are TRBV30 and TRBJ1-3; D remains unclear. The CDR3 covers 13 residues. CDR1 and CDR2 (germline): GTSNPN, SVGIG (reference sequence). The V gene lost 3 bases and the J gene lost 0 bases, with 6 bases spanning the gap. Here the CDR3 reads CAWRVGSGNTIYF. DNA for the CDR3: TGTGCCTGGAGGGTCGGCTCTGGAAACACCATATATTTT.

This clone was seen just once. This rearrangement joins TRBV7-2 to TRBJ1-4; TRBD1 agrees at 9 bases. The V and J ends lost 5 bases and 6 bases, in that order; junction bases with no gene match: 4. The V gene's germline CDR1 is SGHTA and CDR2 FQGNSA. The CDR3 extends over 14 amino acids. CDR3 in amino acids: CASSDRGRDEKLFF. The CDR3 nucleotides read TGTGCCAGCAGCGACAGGGGGAGGGATGAAAAACTGTTTTTT.

The rearrangement joins TRBV24-1 to TRBJ2-1; the match to TRBD2 covers 8 bases. Unmatched junction bases numbered 12, after V lost 6 bases and J lost 9 bases. The CDR3 totals 15 residues. Germline CDR1 KGHDR, CDR2 SFDVKD. CDR3 protein: CATSTGTSKVGEQFF. The CDR3 nucleotides read TGTGCCACCAGTACCGGGACTAGTAAGGTGGGTGAGCAGTTCTTC.

The count of this clone is one. V and J are TRBV5-4 and TRBJ2-2; D gene unclear. Trimming took off 1 base at V and 0 bases at J, with 7 bases between the two ends. This CDR3 spans 15 amino acids. Looked up from germline, CDR1 is SGHNT and CDR2 is YYREEE (reference sequence). CDR3 sequence: CASSLTAANTGELFF. CDR3 bases: TGTGCCAGCAGCTTGACAGCAGCGAACACCGGGGAGCTGTTTTTT.

The V call is TRBV7-8, the J call TRBJ1-1; no clear D gene. V lost 7 bases to trimming and J lost 0 bases, with 18 bases between them. Germline values: CDR1 SGHVS, CDR2 FQNEAQ. The CDR3 runs to 16 residues. CDR3 nucleotides: TGTGCCAGCACCTCCCGCCGACTTACATTGAACACTGAAGCTTTCTTT. This encodes CASTSRRLTLNTEAFF.

The count of this clone is one. The chain has TRBV6-1 and TRBJ2-5; 7 positions match TRBD2. The CDR3 consists of 17 residues. Germline trimming cut 4 bases from V and 5 bases from J; bases unmatched to any gene: 16. Per the germline V gene, CDR1 is MNHNS and CDR2 is SASEGT. The CDR3 sequence: CASSGTLSGGGRETQYF. The DNA for the CDR3 is TGTGCCAGCAGTGGGACCCTTTCTGGGGGGGGTCGGGAGACCCAGTACTTC.

V and J are TRBV5-4 and TRBJ2-5; TRBD1 agrees at 10 bases. V gave up 4 bases and J gave up 5 bases; unmatched junction bases: 5. This CDR3 region has 14 residues. CDR1 is SGHNT, CDR2 YYREEE, per germline (reference sequence). CDR3 region: CASSRRTGGETQYF. CDR3 DNA sequence: TGTGCCAGCAGCAGAAGGACAGGGGGGGAGACCCAGTACTTC.

The gene calls are TRBV5-1 and TRBJ2-5; 7 bases align to TRBD1. This CDR3 spans 18 amino acids. Germline V gene lookup returns CDR1 SGHRS and CDR2 YFSETQ. After removal of 2 bases from V and 1 base from J, the junction contained 14 bases not matched to a gene. In DNA, the CDR3 is TGCGCCAGCAGCTTTTTCGGGACAGCCGAGGGGCTCCAAGAGACCCAGTACTTC. As protein: CASSFFGTAEGLQETQYF.

This chain connects TRBV15 to TRBJ2-3; 14 bases are shared with TRBD2. V lost 3 bases, J lost 6 bases, and 5 bases stayed unmatched. The length of the CDR3 is 16 residues. Per germline, CDR1 LNHNV and CDR2 YYDKDF (reference sequence). The CDR3 loop is CATSRGTSGRRDTQYF. The DNA for the CDR3 is TGTGCCACCAGCAGGGGGACTAGCGGGAGAAGGGATACGCAGTATTTT. Filled out from reference TRBV15 and TRBJ2-3, the complete variable domain reads DAMVIQNPRYQVTQFGKPVTLSCSQTLNHNVMYWYQQKSSQAPKLLFHYYDKDFNNEADTPDNFQSRRPNTSFCFLDIRSPGLGDTAMYLCATSRGTSGRRDTQYFGPGTRLTVL.

This rearrangement joins TRBV5-6 to TRBJ2-5; D gene ambiguous. Trimming took off 4 bases at V and 4 bases at J, with 14 bases between the two ends. The CDR3 contains 14 residues. CDR1 and CDR2 (germline): SGHDT, YYEEEE. CDR3 residues: CASSPAVGGETQYF. DNA of the CDR3: TGTGCCAGCAGCCCGGCCGTTGGCGGAGAGACCCAGTACTTC.